This T cell receptor beta chain emerged from a study of OX40 agonist ivuxolimab in advanced cancers. Study-wide background: Patients in the trial were receiving intravenous ivuxolimab every 2 weeks, at doses of 0.01 to 10 mg/kg.

Sampling times: baseline, cycle 4 day 1, cycle 7 day 1. This clone has a handful of counts. CDR3 size: 16 residues. V dropped 0 bases and J dropped 6 bases, with 14 bases sitting between them. Germline CDR1 and CDR2: MNHEY and SVGAGI. Data came from immunoSEQ multiplex PCR; TCRdb stores just in-frame clones and leaves some out. The sample yields tens of thousands of clones, 83% seen once. Sequencing used CD4+ or CD8+ T cells sorted from blood, obtained in a trial of the OX40 agonist ivuxolimab. The sequence derives from an adult with an advanced solid tumor such as melanoma, head and neck, liver or kidney cancer. The chain couples TRBV6-5 to TRBJ1-4, with D possibly matching TRBD1 (5 bases). CDR3 DNA sequence: TGTGCCAGCAGTTACTCGAGTGGAGGGGAGTATGAAAAACTGTTTTTT. Protein product: CASSYSSGGEYEKLFF.